The entry below gives a single T cell receptor beta chain sequence along with its context. Its antigen is still unknown. No quality values exist for individual bases; no much larger clone is one base distant. The germline V gene yields SGHTA for CDR1 and FQGNSA for CDR2. Germline trimming amounts to 1 base on V and 2 bases on J, with 8 as the count of junction bases outside the gene matches. From the cysteine up to the phenylalanine, the CDR3 has a length of 19 residues. The read is trimmed to its CDR3 DNA, 57 bases read in frame from base 1. These data originate in a study of blood T cell repertoires in COVID-19 (dated by TCRdb to 2018 to 2021). Notes on the research overall: The collaborator samples originated in the United States, Italy and Spain and spanned the acute and convalescent phases of COVID-19. Samples were obtained from the ongoing ImmuneRACE study (first 160 participants) and from over a thousand subjects provided by 6 global collaborators. The repertoires were released in a freely available public database intended as a resource for research on the immune response to SARS-CoV-2. The material from the prospective study consisted of cDNA or gDNA derived from T cells, B-cell-depleted T cells, or PBMCs. The dataset comprised deeply sampled blood TCRbeta repertoires from subjects exposed to, actively infected with, or recovered from COVID-19. Nearly every sample came with metadata listing a de-identified subject ID, COVID-19 status, age in years and sex. Where HLA class I and class II types were available, the types were taken from metadata supplied by the sample provider, not from assay-based typing.

In Seattle, one collaborating source enrolled patients while the infection was active and tracked those patients longitudinally over the course of disease. The collaborating institutions used their own protocols to collect whole blood in K2EDTA tubes. For TCRbeta analysis, collaborators shipped samples as frozen whole blood, isolated PBMCs, or DNA extracted from either of those sample types. Study-level results and caveats: Clinical and demographic metadata were provided uncurated, with the amount varying by source and participant.

TCRbeta CDR3 regions were amplified from genomic DNA using the immunoSEQ Assay, a bias-controlled multiplex PCR. The published analysis was carried out like this. Nucleated cell counts per sample were estimated from amplification of reference gene primers within the assay. To quantify the absolute abundance of each unique TCRbeta CDR3 rearrangement, sequence reads were collapsed and filtered. Productive Simpson clonality was computed per sample as the square root of Simpson's diversity index over productive rearrangements. Drawn from immuneACCESS, this table holds only the in-frame rearrangements with V and J called that TCRdb kept. Clones are partly lost; checked studies trace under half to an unresolved V gene and leave the rest unexplained. The V and J calls and clone size were taken over from that table, and D and trimming were inferred from the DNA. The sample records 100,000 to 150,000 clones, roughly 90% of which are singletons. Just over 2% of the sample is in the top ten clones.

The source material was peripheral blood. The chain was built from TRBV7-2 and TRBJ2-7; the central 16 bases match TRBD2. This TCR was sampled from a middle-aged man with COVID-19, enrolled during active disease. The DNA sequence follows: TGTGCCAGCAGCTTAGATATTCCGGGACTAGCGGGAGGGGCCTACGAGCAGTACTTC. This codes for CASSLDIPGLAGGAYEQYF.